This T cell receptor beta chain derives from a study of cytomegalovirus exposure and HLA in healthy donors. Study-level background: As an earlier analysis found, around 170 million T cells yielded 100 million to 130 million unique TCR beta sequences.

The PCR had 60 Vbeta and 13 Jbeta primers. Profiling relied on immunoSEQ multiplex PCR, and the TCRdb table lists in-frame clones only, not all of them. The table has about 120,000 clones, about 10% seen once. From germline, CDR1 is SNHLY and CDR2 FYNNEI. The CDR3 is 14 amino acids. The ends were cut back, 6 bases at V and 8 bases at J, with 17 bases in the middle. This clone has only a few counts. The TCR originated in a woman under 30 in good health and CMV-seropositive. The V call is TRBV2, the J call TRBJ1-3; no definite D call. The sequenced sample consisted of PBMCs. CDR3 residues: CASSPLPTAHTIYF. In DNA form, the CDR3 reads TGTGCCAGCAGCCCCCTACCCACAGCACACACCATATATTTT.